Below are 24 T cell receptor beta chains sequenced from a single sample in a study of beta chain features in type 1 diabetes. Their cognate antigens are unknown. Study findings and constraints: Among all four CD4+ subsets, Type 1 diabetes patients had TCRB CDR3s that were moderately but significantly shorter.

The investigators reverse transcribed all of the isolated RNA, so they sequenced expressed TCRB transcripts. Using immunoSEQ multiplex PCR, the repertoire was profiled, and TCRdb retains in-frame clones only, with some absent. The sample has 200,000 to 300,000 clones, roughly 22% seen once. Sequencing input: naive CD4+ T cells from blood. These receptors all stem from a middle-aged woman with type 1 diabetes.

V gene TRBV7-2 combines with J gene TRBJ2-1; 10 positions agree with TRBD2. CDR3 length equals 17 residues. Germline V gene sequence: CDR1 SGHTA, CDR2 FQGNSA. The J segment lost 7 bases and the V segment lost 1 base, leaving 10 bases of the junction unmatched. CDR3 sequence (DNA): TGTGCCAGCAGCTTAGTCCCCGGTCTAGCGGGGGCTAATGAGCAGTTCTTC. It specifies CASSLVPGLAGANEQFF.

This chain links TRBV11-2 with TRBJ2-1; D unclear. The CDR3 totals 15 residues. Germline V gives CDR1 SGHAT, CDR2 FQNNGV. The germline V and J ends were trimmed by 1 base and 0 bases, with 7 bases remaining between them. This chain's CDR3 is CASSLGSSSYNEQFF. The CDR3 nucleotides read TGTGCCAGCAGCTTAGGGTCGAGCTCCTACAATGAGCAGTTCTTC.

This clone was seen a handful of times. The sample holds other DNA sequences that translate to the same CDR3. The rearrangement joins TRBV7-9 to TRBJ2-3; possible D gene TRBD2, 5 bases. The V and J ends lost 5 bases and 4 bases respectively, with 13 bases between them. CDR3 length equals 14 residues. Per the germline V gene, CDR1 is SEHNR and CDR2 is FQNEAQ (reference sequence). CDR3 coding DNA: TGTGCCAGCAGCCTCGAGGGCGTTGCAGATACGCAGTATTTT. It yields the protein CASSLEGVADTQYF. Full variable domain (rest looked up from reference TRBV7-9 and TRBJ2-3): DTGVSQNPRHKITKRGQNVTFRCDPISEHNRLYWYRQTLGQGPEFLTYFQNEAQLEKSRLLSDRFSAERPKGSFSTLEIQRTEQGDSAMYLCASSLEGVADTQYFGPGTRLTVL.

Written as DNA, the CDR3 is TGCAGCGTTGAAGATTTCCATCCCCCGCGGGAGCAGTACTTC. Encoded protein: CSVEDFHPPREQYF. The V call is TRBV29-1, the J call TRBJ2-7; D is undetermined. The CDR3 has 14 amino acids. Looked up from germline, CDR1 is SQVTM and CDR2 is ANQGSEA. Trimming left V 0 bases short and J 7 bases short, with 16 bases between.

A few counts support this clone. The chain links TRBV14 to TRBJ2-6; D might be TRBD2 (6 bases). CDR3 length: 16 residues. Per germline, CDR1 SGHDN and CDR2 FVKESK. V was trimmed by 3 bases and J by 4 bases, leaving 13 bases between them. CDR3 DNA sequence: TGTGCCAGCAGCCAGCGCCGGAGGGCCGGGGCCAACGTCCTGACTTTC. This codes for CASSQRRRAGANVLTF.

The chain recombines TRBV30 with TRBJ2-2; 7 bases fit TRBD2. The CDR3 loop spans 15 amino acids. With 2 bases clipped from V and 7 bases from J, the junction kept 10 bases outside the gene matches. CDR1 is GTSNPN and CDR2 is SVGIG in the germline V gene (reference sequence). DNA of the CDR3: TGTGCCTGGAGTTGGGGGGGTACCGGGGGCGGGGAGCTGTTTTTT. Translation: CAWSWGGTGGGELFF.

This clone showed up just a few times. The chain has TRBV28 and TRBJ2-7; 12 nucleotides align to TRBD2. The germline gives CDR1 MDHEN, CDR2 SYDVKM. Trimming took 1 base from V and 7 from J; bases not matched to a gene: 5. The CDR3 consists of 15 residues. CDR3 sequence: CASSLSTSGGDEQYF. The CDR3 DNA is TGTGCCAGCAGTTTATCGACTAGCGGGGGCGATGAGCAGTACTTC.

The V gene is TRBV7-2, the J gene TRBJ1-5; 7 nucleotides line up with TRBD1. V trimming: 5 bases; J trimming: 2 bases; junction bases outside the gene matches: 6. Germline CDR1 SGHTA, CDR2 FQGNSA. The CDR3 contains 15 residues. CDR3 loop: CASSLSGQGNQPQHF. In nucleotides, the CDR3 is TGTGCCAGCAGCCTGTCCGGACAGGGCAATCAGCCCCAGCATTTT.

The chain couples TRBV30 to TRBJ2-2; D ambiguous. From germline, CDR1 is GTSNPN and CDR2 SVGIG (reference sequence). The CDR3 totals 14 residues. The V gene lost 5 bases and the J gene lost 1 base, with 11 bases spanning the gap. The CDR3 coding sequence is TGTGCCTGGGAGAGACTGATGAACACCGGGGAGCTGTTTTTT. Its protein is CAWERLMNTGELFF.

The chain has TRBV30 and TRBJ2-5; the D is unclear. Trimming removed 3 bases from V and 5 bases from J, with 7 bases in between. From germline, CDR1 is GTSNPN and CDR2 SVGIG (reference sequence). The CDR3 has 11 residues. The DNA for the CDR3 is TGTGCCTGGAGCGTAGAGGAGACCCAGTACTTC. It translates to CAWSVEETQYF.

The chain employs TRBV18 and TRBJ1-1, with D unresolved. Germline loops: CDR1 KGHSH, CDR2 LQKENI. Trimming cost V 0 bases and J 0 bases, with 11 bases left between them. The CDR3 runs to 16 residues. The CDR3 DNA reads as TGTGCCAGCTCACCACCAGGGAGAGGCATGAACACTGAAGCTTTCTTT. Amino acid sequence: CASSPPGRGMNTEAFF.

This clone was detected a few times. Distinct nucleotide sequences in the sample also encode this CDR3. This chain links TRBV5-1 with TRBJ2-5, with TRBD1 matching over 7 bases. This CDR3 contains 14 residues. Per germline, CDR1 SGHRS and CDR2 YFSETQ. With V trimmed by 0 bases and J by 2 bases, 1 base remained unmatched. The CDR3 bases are TGCGCCAGCAGCTTGGGGGACAGTCAAGAGACCCAGTACTTC. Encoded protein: CASSLGDSQETQYF. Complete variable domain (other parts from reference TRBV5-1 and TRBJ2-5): KAGVTQTPRYLIKTRGQQVTLSCSPISGHRSVSWYQQTPGQGLQFLFEYFSETQRNKGNFPGRFSGRQFSNSRSEMNVSTLELGDSALYLCASSLGDSQETQYFGPGTRLLVL.

The CDR3 DNA is TGTGCCAGCAGCCACTCGAGACTAGCGGGCCCCGGGGAGCTGTTTTTT. It translates to CASSHSRLAGPGELFF. The V call is TRBV14, the J call TRBJ2-2, with 10 bases matching TRBD2. The junction had 7 bases not matched to a gene; V was cut back by 3 bases and J by 6 bases. The CDR3 runs to 16 residues. Germline V gene lookup returns CDR1 SGHDN and CDR2 FVKESK.

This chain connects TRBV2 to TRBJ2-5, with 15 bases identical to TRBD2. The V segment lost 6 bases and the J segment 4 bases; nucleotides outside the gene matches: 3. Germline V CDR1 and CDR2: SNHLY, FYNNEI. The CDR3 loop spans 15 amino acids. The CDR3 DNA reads TGTGCCAGCAGGGGACTAGCGGGAGGAGGAGAGACCCAGTACTTC. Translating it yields CASRGLAGGGETQYF.

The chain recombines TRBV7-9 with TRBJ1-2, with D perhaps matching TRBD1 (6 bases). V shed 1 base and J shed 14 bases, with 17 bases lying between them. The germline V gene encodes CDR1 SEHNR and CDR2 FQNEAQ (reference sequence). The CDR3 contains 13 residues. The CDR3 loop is CASSLGGQVKVTF. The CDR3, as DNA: TGTGCCAGCAGCTTAGGGGGACAAGTCAAGGTGACCTTC.

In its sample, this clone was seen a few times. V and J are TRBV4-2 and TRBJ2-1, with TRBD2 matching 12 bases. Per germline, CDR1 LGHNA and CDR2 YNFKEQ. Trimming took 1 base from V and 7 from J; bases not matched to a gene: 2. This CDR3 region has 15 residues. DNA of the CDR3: TGTGCCAGCAGCCAAGGACTAGCGGGAGATAATGAGCAGTTCTTC. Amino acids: CASSQGLAGDNEQFF.

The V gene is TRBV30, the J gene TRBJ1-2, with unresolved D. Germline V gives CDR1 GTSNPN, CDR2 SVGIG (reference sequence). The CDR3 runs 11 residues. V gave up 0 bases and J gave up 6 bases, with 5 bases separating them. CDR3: CAWSVTDGYTF. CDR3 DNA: TGTGCCTGGAGTGTAACAGATGGCTACACCTTC.

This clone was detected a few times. The CDR3 reads CASSRTGSGNQPQHF. DNA for the CDR3: TGCGCCAGCAGCCGAACAGGGAGTGGCAATCAGCCCCAGCATTTT. The V gene is TRBV4-3, the J gene TRBJ1-5; perhaps TRBD1 as D (6 bases). Trimming left V 4 bases short and J 2 bases short, with 12 bases between. The CDR3 is made up of 15 amino acids. Germline-derived CDR1 and CDR2 are LGHNA and YSLEER.

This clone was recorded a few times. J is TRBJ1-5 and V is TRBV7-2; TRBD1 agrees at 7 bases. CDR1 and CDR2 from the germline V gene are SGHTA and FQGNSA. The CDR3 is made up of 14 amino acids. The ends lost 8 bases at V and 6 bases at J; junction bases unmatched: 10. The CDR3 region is CASGPTGWRQPQHF. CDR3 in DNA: TGTGCCAGCGGCCCGACAGGGTGGCGTCAGCCCCAGCATTTT.

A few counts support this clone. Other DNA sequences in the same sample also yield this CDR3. For the CDR3, the DNA is TGTGCCAGCAGCTTACAGGAGAACACTGAAGCTTTCTTT. Translation: CASSLQENTEAFF. The rearrangement joins TRBV7-3 to TRBJ1-1; no clear D gene. The CDR3 runs 13 residues. V was shortened by 2 bases and J by 1 base, with 5 bases between the two germline ends. CDR1 and CDR2 from the germline V gene are SGHTA and FQGTGA.

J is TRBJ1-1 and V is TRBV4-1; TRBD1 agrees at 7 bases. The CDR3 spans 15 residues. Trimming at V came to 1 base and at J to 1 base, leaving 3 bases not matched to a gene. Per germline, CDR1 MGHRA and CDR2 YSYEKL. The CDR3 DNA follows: TGCGCCAGCAGCCAAGGACAGGGAGCGAACACTGAAGCTTTCTTT. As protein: CASSQGQGANTEAFF.

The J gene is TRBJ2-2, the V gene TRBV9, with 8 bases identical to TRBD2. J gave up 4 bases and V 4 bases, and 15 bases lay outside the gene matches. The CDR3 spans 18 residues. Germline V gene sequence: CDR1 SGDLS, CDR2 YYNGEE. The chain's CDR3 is CASSTQRRTSLSTGELFF. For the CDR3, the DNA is TGTGCCAGCAGCACTCAGCGGAGGACTAGCTTGTCCACCGGGGAGCTGTTTTTT.

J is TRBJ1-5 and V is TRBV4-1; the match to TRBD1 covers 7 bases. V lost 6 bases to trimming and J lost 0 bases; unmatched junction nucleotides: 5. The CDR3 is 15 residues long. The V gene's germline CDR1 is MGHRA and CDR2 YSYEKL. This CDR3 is CASRPGQDSNQPQHF. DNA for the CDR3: TGCGCCAGCAGACCCGGACAGGATAGCAATCAGCCCCAGCATTTT.

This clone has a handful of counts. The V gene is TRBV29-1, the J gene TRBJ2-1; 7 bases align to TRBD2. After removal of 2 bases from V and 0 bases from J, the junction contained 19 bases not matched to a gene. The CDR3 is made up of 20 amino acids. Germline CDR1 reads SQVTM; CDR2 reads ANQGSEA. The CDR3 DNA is TGCAGCGTTGAACCGCCTCGGGGCCTAGCGGTGCGGAGCTCCTACAATGAGCAGTTCTTC. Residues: CSVEPPRGLAVRSSYNEQFF.